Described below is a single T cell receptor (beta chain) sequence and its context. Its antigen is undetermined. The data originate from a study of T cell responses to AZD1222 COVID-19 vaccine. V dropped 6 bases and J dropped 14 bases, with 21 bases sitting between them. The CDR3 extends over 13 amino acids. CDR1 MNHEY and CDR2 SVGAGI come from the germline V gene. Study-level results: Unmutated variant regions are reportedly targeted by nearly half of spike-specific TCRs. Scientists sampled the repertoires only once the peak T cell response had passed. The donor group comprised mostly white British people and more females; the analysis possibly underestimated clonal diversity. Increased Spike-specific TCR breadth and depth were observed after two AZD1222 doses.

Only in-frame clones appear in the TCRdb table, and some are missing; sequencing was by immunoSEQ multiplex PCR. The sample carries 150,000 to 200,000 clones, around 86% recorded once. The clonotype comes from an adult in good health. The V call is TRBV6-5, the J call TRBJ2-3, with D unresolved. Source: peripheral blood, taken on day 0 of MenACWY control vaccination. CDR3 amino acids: CASSQAPYTAPYF. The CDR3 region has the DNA TGTGCCAGCAGCCAAGCCCCCTACACGGCGCCGTATTTT.